This TCR beta chain was found in a study of T cell repertoires in cytomegalovirus infection. Whole-study context: Well-studied HLA-B-restricted CMV epitopes were used in the study alongside recently identified HLA-C-restricted ones. A matching HLA type, together with CMV infection, was signaled by public TCR beta signatures.

TCRdb fed the reads into MiXCR, producing one record per CDR3 protein. The top ten clones hold 15% to 20% of a sample with under 850,000 distinct CDR3 sequences, around 32% of them seen once. Study-wide findings and caveats: In two of eight donors, the top clonotype was HLA-C-restricted CMV-specific. Based on cumulative public TCR beta family frequency, carriers of CMV plus the relevant HLA were identified.

A note on this clonotype: What it binds is not known.

From germline, CDR1 is MNHNS and CDR2 SASEGT. The CDR3 spans 13 residues. Trimming left V 4 bases short and J 5 bases short, with 12 bases between. The chain has TRBV6-1 and TRBJ2-7; D perhaps matches TRBD1 (6 bases). The TCR was taken from a human donor in good health (CMV status not recorded). Some clones in this sample may be carry-over from other donors' samples. Material: cultured PBMCs, obtained from culture after CMV antigen stimulation. The CDR3 DNA follows: TGTGCCAGCAGTGTTCCCTACAGGGACGAGCAGTACTTC. It yields the protein CASSVPYRDEQYF.